The 3 T cell receptor beta chains in this list originate from one sample, sequenced in a study of graft-versus-host responses after intestinal transplantation. TCRdb's table, derived via immunoSEQ multiplex PCR, lists solely in-frame clones and lacks some. Of more than 25,000 clones in the sample, 93% were seen once. This material consisted of PBMCs, taken 18 days after transplant. The receptors were sampled from a human patient who received an intestinal transplant, so some T cells may come from the graft donor.

Remarks on this clone: This sample includes further DNA sequences coding for the same CDR3. The CDR3 loop is CASSQDLNSGNTIYF. CDR3 nucleotide sequence: TGTGCCAGCAGCCAAGACCTTAACTCTGGAAACACCATATATTTT. The J gene is TRBJ1-3, the V gene TRBV14, with no clear D. The CDR3 sequence is 15 residues long. The germline V gene encodes CDR1 SGHDN and CDR2 FVKESK. Trimming shortened V by 0 bases and J by 0 bases, and 6 bases separated the two germline ends.

As DNA, the CDR3 is TGTGCAACTCAAAAAGCTAAGTTTGGGGCAGACAGCAATCAGCCCCAGCATTTT. This codes for CATQKAKFGADSNQPQHF. The chain has TRBV19 and TRBJ1-5; a weak D match, TRBD1 (5 bases). This CDR3 region has 18 residues. CDR1 and CDR2 (germline): LNHDA, SQIVND (reference sequence).

This chain uses TRBV7-9 with TRBJ1-2, with D uncertain. With 1 base removed from V and 6 bases from J, the gap between germline ends came to 9 bases. Germline lookup yields CDR1 SEHNR and CDR2 FQNEAQ (reference sequence). The CDR3 consists of 13 residues. In DNA form, the CDR3 reads TGTGCCAGCAGCTTAGGTTTTGAAGATGGCTACACCTTC. It specifies CASSLGFEDGYTF.